A single sample is the source of the 7 T cell receptor beta chains below, sequenced in a study of T cell responses to AZD1222 COVID-19 vaccine. Generated by immunoSEQ multiplex PCR, the TCRdb table keeps only in-frame clones and is missing some. The data contain around 100,000 clones, about 88% of them singletons. This specimen was peripheral blood, taken on day 0 of AZD1222 vaccination. All receptors come from an adult in good health.

This rearrangement joins TRBV18 to TRBJ2-7, with a weak D call TRBD2 (5 bases). CDR3 size: 13 residues. V lost 2 bases to trimming and J lost 0 bases, with 5 bases between them. Looked up from germline, CDR1 is KGHSH and CDR2 is LQKENI. The CDR3 is CASSPGSSYEQYF. The DNA of the CDR3 is TGTGCCAGCTCACCAGGGAGCTCCTACGAGCAGTACTTC.

The rearrangement joins TRBV7-2 to TRBJ2-4; D is perhaps TRBD2 (7 bases). This CDR3 has 16 amino acids. V was pared by 5 bases and J by 0 bases, with 14 bases between. Germline V lookup: CDR1 SGHTA, CDR2 FQGNSA. The CDR3 DNA reads TGTGCCAGCAGCCAACACGGGGGGCTAGCCAAAAACATTCAGTACTTC. Protein: CASSQHGGLAKNIQYF.

The J gene is TRBJ2-5, the V gene TRBV30; D remains unclear. The CDR3 length is 13 residues. CDR1 is GTSNPN and CDR2 is SVGIG in the germline V gene (reference sequence). The V end was cut by 5 bases, the J end by 5 bases, with 15 bases between. The CDR3 loop reads CAWARTVGETQYF. Here the CDR3 DNA reads TGTGCCTGGGCCCGGACCGTAGGGGAGACCCAGTACTTC.

This chain uses TRBV11-3 with TRBJ1-1; D unresolved. The CDR3 extends over 12 amino acids. Trimming took 5 bases from V and 6 from J, leaving 10 bases between them. Per germline, CDR1 SGHNT and CDR2 YENEEA. CDR3 amino acids: CASSPRRSEAFF. CDR3 nucleotides: TGTGCCAGCAGCCCGCGGCGTTCTGAAGCTTTCTTT.

This clone was seen a few times. This chain uses TRBV10-3 with TRBJ1-3; TRBD1 agrees at 8 bases. Germline V gene sequence: CDR1 ENHRY, CDR2 SYGVKD. With V trimmed by 10 bases and J by 3 bases, 17 bases remained unmatched. This CDR3 region has 17 residues. The CDR3 is CATRTGRWLVSGNTIYF. CDR3 in DNA: TGTGCCACCCGGACAGGGAGGTGGCTGGTGAGTGGAAACACCATATATTTT.

This clone was seen only a few times. The chain joins TRBV6-6 to TRBJ2-7, with D perhaps being TRBD1 or TRBD2 (5 bases each). The CDR3 loop spans 15 amino acids. Germline values: CDR1 MNHNY, CDR2 SVGAGI (reference sequence). V lost 4 bases, J lost 0 bases, and 13 bases lay in between. CDR3 loop: CASSSLGRDSYEQYF. CDR3 DNA: TGTGCCAGCAGTTCCCTGGGACGGGACTCCTACGAGCAGTACTTC.

The genes are TRBV7-2 and TRBJ2-5, with 7 positions matching TRBD1. V lost 5 bases and J lost 4; bases outside the gene matches: 1. The CDR3 length is 12 residues. Germline V gene sequence: CDR1 SGHTA, CDR2 FQGNSA. CDR3 loop: CASSRDRETQYF. DNA for the CDR3: TGTGCCAGCAGCCGGGACAGAGAGACCCAGTACTTC.